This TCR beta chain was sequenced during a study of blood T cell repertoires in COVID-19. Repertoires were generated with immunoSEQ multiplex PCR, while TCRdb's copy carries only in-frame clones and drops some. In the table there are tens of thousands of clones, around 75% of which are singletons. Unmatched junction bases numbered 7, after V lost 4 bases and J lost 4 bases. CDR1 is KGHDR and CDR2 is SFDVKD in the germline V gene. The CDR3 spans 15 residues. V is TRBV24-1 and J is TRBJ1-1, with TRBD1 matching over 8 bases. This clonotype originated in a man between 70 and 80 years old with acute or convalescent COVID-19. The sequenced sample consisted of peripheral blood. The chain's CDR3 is CATSERTGKSTEAFF. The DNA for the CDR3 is TGTGCCACCAGTGAGAGGACAGGGAAGAGCACTGAAGCTTTCTTT.